The rows below give T cell receptor beta chains drawn from one sample of a study of blood T cell repertoires in COVID-19. Here immunoSEQ multiplex PCR was the method, and the copy in TCRdb shows in-frame clones only, minus some. The data contain 430,000 or so clones, 70% to 90% of them singletons. The sample taken for sequencing was PBMCs or T cells enriched from blood (not recorded which). All receptors derive from a woman aged 40 to 50 who had recovered from COVID-19. Both conserved end residues are part of each CDR3. Fields, in order: D gene, clone size, V gene, J gene, CDR3 DNA, CDR3 protein. D genes are given only for firm matches. Not every row has a clone size; where given, it reads once, few, many or a size class.

.,.,TRBV19,TRBJ2-7,TGTGCCAGTATCAGGGGCGAGCAGTACTTC,CASIRGEQYF
.,.,TRBV6-5,TRBJ2-7,TGTGCCAGCACATCACTCTACGAGCAGTACTTC,CASTSLYEQYF
.,.,TRBV3-1/TRBV3-2,TRBJ1-2,TGTGCCAGCAGCCAACGGGGGGGGCTATTAGGCTACACCTTC,CASSQRGGLLGYTF
TRBD2,.,TRBV4-1,TRBJ2-7,TGCGCCAGCAGCCAAGGGAGAGCCACTAGCGGGTTCACCTACGAGCAGTACTTC,CASSQGRATSGFTYEQYF
.,.,TRBV6-2/TRBV6-3,TRBJ1-2,TGTGCCAGCAGTCAGAACGGGGGCTATGGCTACACCTTC,CASSQNGGYGYTF
.,.,TRBV25-1,TRBJ1-5,TGTGCCAGCAGTGAATGGGGTGGGGGCGGCAATCAGCCCCAGCATTTT,CASSEWGGGGNQPQHF
.,.,TRBV5-1,TRBJ2-2,TGCGCCAGCAGCTTATCCGGTGAGCTGTTTTTT,CASSLSGELFF
TRBD2,.,TRBV9,TRBJ2-5,TGTGCCAGCAGCGTAACTTTAGCGGGAGCGGGAGAGACCCAGTACTTC,CASSVTLAGAGETQYF
TRBD2,.,TRBV3-1/TRBV3-2,TRBJ2-3,TGTGCCAGCAGCCGAGGACTAGCGGGAGCTACAGATACGCAGTATTTT,CASSRGLAGATDTQYF
TRBD2,few,TRBV29-1,TRBJ2-1,TGCAGCGTGTCTAGCGGGGAGGGTAGTGAGCAGTTCTTC,CSVSSGEGSEQFF
TRBD1,once,TRBV7-2,TRBJ2-7,TGTGCCAGCAGCTTCCCCCCTGAGACAGGGGACGAGCAGTACTTC,CASSFPPETGDEQYF
TRBD1,.,TRBV19,TRBJ1-5,TGTGCCAGTGTTGACAGGGGTCAGCCCCAGCATTTT,CASVDRGQPQHF
.,.,TRBV9,TRBJ1-2,TGTGCCAGCAGCGTAGGGGAGGGTAGGCGAGGCTACACCTTC,CASSVGEGRRGYTF
TRBD2,.,TRBV7-7,TRBJ2-3,TGTGCCAGCAGCCCCCGACTAGCGGGCCCGCAAAGCACAGATACGCAGTATTTT,CASSPRLAGPQSTDTQYF
TRBD2,.,TRBV19,TRBJ2-7,TGTGCCAGTAGTATGCAGACTAGCCACGAGCAGTACTTC,CASSMQTSHEQYF
TRBD1,.,TRBV7-9,TRBJ1-2,TGTGCCAGCAGCTTAGGAGAAGCCAGGGGGCATGGCTACACCTTC,CASSLGEARGHGYTF
TRBD1,.,TRBV27,TRBJ1-1,TGTGCCAGCAGTTACCTACAGGGGGCGCACACTGAAGCTTTCTTT,CASSYLQGAHTEAFF
.,.,TRBV12-3/TRBV12-4,TRBJ2-5,TGTGCCAGCACCGCCCGGGTTTATGAGACCCAGTACTTC,CASTARVYETQYF
.,.,TRBV5-6,TRBJ1-2,TGTGCCAGCAGCTTGGTGCTGGGGGCTGGCTATGGCTACACCTTC,CASSLVLGAGYGYTF
TRBD2,few,TRBV7-9,TRBJ2-7,TGTGCCAGCAGCTTTACAGCGGGAGTTGGCGAGCAGTACTTC,CASSFTAGVGEQYF
TRBD1,few,TRBV11-3,TRBJ1-6,TGTGCCAGCAGCCATACATGGGGACAGCATAATTCACCCCTCCACTTT,CASSHTWGQHNSPLHF
.,.,TRBV5-6,TRBJ2-7,TGTGCCAGCAGCTTGGGCCAGGCCACCTACGAGCAGTACTTC,CASSLGQATYEQYF
.,.,TRBV7-9,TRBJ1-1,TGTGCCAGCAGCGGATCAGGGGACACTGAAGCTTTCTTT,CASSGSGDTEAFF